The 11 T cell receptor beta chains below come from one sample, sequenced in a study of blood T cell repertoires in COVID-19. Clones were read by immunoSEQ multiplex PCR, and TCRdb kept only the in-frame ones, dropping some. The sample holds around 200,000 clones, around 82% seen once. Sequencing was performed on peripheral blood. The receptors stem from a human donor with acute or convalescent COVID-19. The donor label of this sample is uncertain.

The chain's CDR3 is CASSLQGHTEAFF. CDR3 nucleotides: TGTGCCAGCAGTCTACAGGGTCATACTGAAGCTTTCTTT. The gene calls are TRBV2 and TRBJ1-1; a possible D gene is TRBD1 (6 bases). V lost 5 bases, J lost 5 bases, and 12 bases lay in between. This CDR3 is 13 amino acids long. The germline V gene encodes CDR1 SNHLY and CDR2 FYNNEI.

This chain links TRBV24-1 with TRBJ2-3; 8 bases are a match to TRBD1. The trim removed 0 bases at V and 4 bases at J, leaving 8 bases unmatched. CDR1 is KGHDR and CDR2 is SFDVKD in the germline V gene. The CDR3 is 17 residues long. CDR3 loop: CATSDLGGRGQADTQYF. Here the CDR3 DNA reads TGTGCCACCAGTGATTTGGGGGGCAGGGGGCAGGCAGATACGCAGTATTTT.

This clone was counted between two and nine times. One junction end does not reproduce the germline sequence, and a read error may be involved. V gene TRBV30 combines with J gene TRBJ2-7; D possibly matches TRBD1 or TRBD2 (6 bases each). The germline CDR1 and CDR2 sequences are GTSNPN and SVGIG (reference sequence). The CDR3 runs to 11 residues. The CDR3 protein is CAGRTVYEQYF. Written as DNA, the CDR3 is TGTGCCGGGAGGACAGTCTACGAGCAGTACTTC.

The chain recombines TRBV30 with TRBJ1-2; possible D gene TRBD1, 5 bases. The CDR3 consists of 15 residues. Germline V gene lookup returns CDR1 GTSNPN and CDR2 SVGIG (reference sequence). V dropped 0 bases and J dropped 6 bases, with 17 bases sitting between them. This chain's CDR3 is CAWSVRGREANGYTF. The CDR3, as DNA: TGTGCCTGGAGTGTACGAGGCAGGGAGGCAAATGGCTACACCTTC.

The J gene is TRBJ1-4, the V gene TRBV30, with 11 bases lining up with TRBD1. Trimming took 1 base from V and 8 from J; bases not matched to a gene: 3. Per germline, CDR1 GTSNPN and CDR2 SVGIG (reference sequence). This CDR3 is 14 amino acids long. The CDR3 DNA follows: TGTGCCTGGAGTGCCGGGACAGGGGGGGAAAAACTGTTTTTT. It encodes CAWSAGTGGEKLFF. Full variable domain (rest looked up from reference TRBV30 and TRBJ1-4): SQTIHQWPATLVQPVGSPLSLECTVEGTSNPNLYWYRQAAGRGLQLLFYSVGIGQISSEVPQNLSASRPQDRQFILSSKKLLLSDSGFYLCAWSAGTGGEKLFFGSGTQLSVL.

Worth noting for this clone: This same CDR3 is encoded by further DNA sequences in the sample. The chain combines TRBV10-1 with TRBJ2-3; D remains unclear. The CDR3 length is 12 residues. CDR1 and CDR2 (germline): WNHNN, SYGVQD (reference sequence). V was cut by 4 bases and J by 3 bases, with 5 bases left in between. Written as DNA, the CDR3 is TGCGCCAGCAGTGGTTCGACAGATACGCAGTATTTT. Amino acid sequence: CASSGSTDTQYF.

This chain joins TRBV5-4 and TRBJ2-1; D may be TRBD1 (6 bases). This CDR3 contains 16 residues. Germline CDR1 and CDR2: SGHNT and YYREEE (reference sequence). Trimming took 1 base from V and 6 from J, leaving 17 bases between them. CDR3 residues: CASSLKTGNIRNEQFF. The DNA for the CDR3 is TGTGCCAGCAGCTTGAAGACAGGTAATATCCGCAATGAGCAGTTCTTC. Supplemented by reference TRBV5-4 and TRBJ2-1, the full variable domain reads ETGVTQSPTHLIKTRGQQVTLRCSSQSGHNTVSWYQQALGQGPQFIFQYYREEENGRGNFPPRFSGLQFPNYSSELNVNALELDDSALYLCASSLKTGNIRNEQFFGPGTRLTVL.

The V gene is TRBV6-5, the J gene TRBJ1-6; D is possibly TRBD1 (6 bases). V was clipped by 6 bases and J by 10 bases, with 10 bases between them. Germline-derived CDR1 and CDR2 are MNHEY and SVGAGI. The CDR3 totals 12 residues. The CDR3 sequence is CASRAGESPLHF. CDR3 in DNA: TGTGCCAGCAGGGCAGGGGAATCACCCCTCCACTTT.

This chain links TRBV27 with TRBJ2-5; D might be TRBD2 (7 bases). This CDR3 has 14 amino acids. Trimming took 2 bases from V and 5 from J, leaving 12 bases between them. Germline CDR1 MNHEY, CDR2 SMNVEV (reference sequence). CDR3 protein: CASSLGGARETQYF. CDR3 bases: TGTGCCAGCAGTTTAGGGGGGGCGCGGGAGACCCAGTACTTC.

This chain links TRBV5-4 with TRBJ1-5; D may be TRBD1 (6 bases). The CDR3 is 16 residues long. Germline-derived CDR1 and CDR2 are SGHNT and YYREEE (reference sequence). V was pared by 0 bases and J by 2 bases, with 12 bases between. CDR3 residues: CASSLGGHPGNQPQHF. In DNA, the CDR3 is TGTGCCAGCAGCTTGGGGGGACACCCGGGCAATCAGCCCCAGCATTTT.

The table lists this clone with a count of one. The V call is TRBV20-1, the J call TRBJ2-7, with 12 bases aligning to TRBD2. Germline V lookup: CDR1 DFQATT, CDR2 SNEGSKA (reference sequence). This CDR3 contains 16 residues. The V segment lost 3 bases and the J segment 2 bases; nucleotides outside the gene matches: 8. CDR3 loop: CSASAGTSGSAYEQYF. The CDR3, as DNA: TGCAGTGCTAGTGCCGGGACTAGCGGGTCCGCCTACGAGCAGTACTTC.